Sequencing of this T cell receptor (beta chain) was carried out in a study of blood T cell repertoires in COVID-19. As for the study in general: PBMCs, B-cell-depleted T cells, or T cells provided the cDNA or gDNA that made up the material.

Authors' processing steps: Amplification from reference gene primers served as the basis for estimated nucleated cell counts. The data were produced by immunoSEQ multiplex PCR, yet TCRdb's version contains in-frame clones alone and is incomplete. From that table come the V and J calls and clone size; the DNA was used to work out D and trimming. The table includes some 270,000 clones, more than 65% detected once. The TCR sequence derives from a man aged 50-59 years who had recovered from COVID-19. Sequences were obtained from PBMCs or T cells enriched from blood (not recorded which).

CDR3 in amino acids: CASSLGQGEQYF. For the CDR3, the DNA is TGCGCCAGCAGCTTAGGACAGGGTGAGCAGTACTTC. The rearrangement uses TRBV5-1 and TRBJ2-7, with 8 bases lining up with TRBD1. The V gene's germline CDR1 is SGHRS and CDR2 YFSETQ. The CDR3 is 12 amino acids. V shed 2 bases, J shed 7 bases, and the junction held 2 bases outside the gene matches.